The next 25 T cell receptor beta chains were all read from a single sample in a study of human T cells and chemical hapten exposure. TCRdb fed the RACE reads into MiXCR, producing one record per CDR3 protein. The profile shows 250,000 or so distinct CDR3 sequences, about 9% of them singletons. Sample time point: pre-sensitization, week 0. Treatment of the sample: therapeutic diphenylcyclopropenone sensitization with weekly scalp DPC. The sample was whole blood, taken in connection with sensitization to the hapten diphenylcyclopropenone (DPC). All receptors come from a woman aged 40 to 49 with alopecia areata. Some clones in this sample may be carry-over from other donors' samples.

By share, this clonotype ranks as medium-sized. The chain joins TRBV6-5 to TRBJ2-7; D gene uncertain. The CDR3 extends over 16 amino acids. In germline, CDR1 is MNHEY, CDR2 SVGAGI. V dropped 4 bases and J dropped 3 bases, with 19 bases sitting between them. For the CDR3, the DNA is TGTGCCAGCAGTTTGAATGGAGTTCCAGGCTACTACGAGCAGTACTTC. Translating gives CASSLNGVPGYYEQYF.

This clonotype came up a few times. The gene calls are TRBV10-3 and TRBJ1-5; D unclear. V was trimmed by 0 bases and J by 5 bases, leaving 5 bases between them. The CDR3 extends over 13 amino acids. Looked up from germline, CDR1 is ENHRY and CDR2 is SYGVKD. Here the CDR3 reads CAISESIDQPQHF. The CDR3 DNA reads as TGTGCCATCAGTGAGTCAATCGATCAGCCCCAGCATTTT.

This clonotype turned up a few times. V usage is TRBV12-3 or TRBV12-4 and J usage is TRBJ2-1, with no clear D. V was cut by 3 bases and J by 6 bases, with 9 bases left in between. The CDR3 extends over 13 amino acids. This chain's CDR3 is CASSFFGPNEQFF. The CDR3 bases are TGTGCCAGCAGTTTTTTCGGACCCAATGAGCAGTTCTTC.

This clonotype was picked up a small number of times. This chain connects TRBV30 to TRBJ2-7; no clear D. V gave up 1 base and J gave up 9 bases, with 22 bases separating them. CDR1 and CDR2 from the germline V gene are GTSNPN and SVGIG (reference sequence). This CDR3 spans 15 amino acids. CDR3: CAWSGPPGPPSVQYF. CDR3 DNA sequence: TGTGCCTGGAGTGGCCCTCCCGGGCCCCCGAGTGTGCAGTACTTC.

The chain employs TRBV20-1 and TRBJ1-5, with TRBD1 as a possible D gene (6 bases). The CDR3 is made up of 12 amino acids. CDR1 and CDR2 from the germline V gene are DFQATT and SNEGSKA (reference sequence). Trimming stripped 3 bases from V and 7 bases from J, with 10 bases between. CDR3 protein: CSASPGTQPQHF. The CDR3 coding sequence is TGCAGTGCTAGCCCCGGGACACAGCCCCAGCATTTT.

This clonotype was seen more than once but under ten times. The chain combines TRBV5-4 with TRBJ2-5; 15 bases match TRBD2. Germline V CDR1 and CDR2: SGHNT, YYREEE (reference sequence). This CDR3 has 18 residues. Losses at the gene ends were 4 bases for V and 1 base for J; bases not matched to a gene: 8. The CDR3 DNA reads TGTGCCAGCAGCCTAGGGACTAGCGGGAGGAGGTTCCAAGAGACCCAGTACTTC. It translates to CASSLGTSGRRFQETQYF.

The CDR3 DNA reads TGTGCCAGCAGCCAAGCTCATATGGGGGCGAGGACTGAAGCTTTCTTT. Encoded protein: CASSQAHMGARTEAFF. V is TRBV14 and J is TRBJ1-1; possibly TRBD1 for D (6 bases). The CDR3 runs 16 residues. V was shortened by 1 base and J by 5 bases, with 17 bases between the two germline ends. The germline gives CDR1 SGHDN, CDR2 FVKESK.

This clonotype was seen a few times. This chain joins TRBV5-1 and TRBJ2-7; 8 bases map to TRBD1. Germline V gene data show CDR1 as SGHRS and CDR2 as YFSETQ. Trimming at V came to 0 bases and at J to 3 bases, leaving 8 bases not matched to a gene. This CDR3 has 16 residues. CDR3 protein: CASSLVTGTGGYEQYF. The CDR3 DNA reads TGCGCCAGCAGCTTGGTCACCGGGACAGGAGGCTACGAGCAGTACTTC. The full variable domain, with the rest looked up from reference TRBV5-1 and TRBJ2-7, is KAGVTQTPRYLIKTRGQQVTLSCSPISGHRSVSWYQQTPGQGLQFLFEYFSETQRNKGNFPGRFSGRQFSNSRSEMNVSTLELGDSALYLCASSLVTGTGGYEQYFGPGTRLTVT.

This clonotype was seen at least ten times. Compared with germline, one end of the junction differs, possibly owing to a read error. DNA of the CDR3: TGCAGCGTACTACTACCCGACAGGGGCCCGACGTTC. Translating gives CSVLLPDRGPTF. The V call is TRBV29-1, the J call TRBJ2-5; 8 nucleotides match TRBD1. Germline CDR1 SQVTM, CDR2 ANQGSEA. The CDR3 spans 12 residues. The complete variable domain, with remaining parts taken from reference TRBV29-1 and TRBJ2-5, reads SAVISQKPSRDICQRGTSLTIQCQVDSQVTMMFWYRQQPGQSLTLIATANQGSEATYESGFVIDKFPISRPNLTFSTLTVSNMSPEDSSIYLCSVLLPDRGPTFGPGTRLLVL.

This clonotype occurred many times. The chain links TRBV4-3 to TRBJ1-5, with D possibly matching TRBD1 (5 bases). The CDR3 contains 16 residues. The germline gives CDR1 LGHNA, CDR2 YSLEER. The germline V and J ends were trimmed by 0 bases and 0 bases, with 9 bases remaining between them. For the CDR3, the DNA is TGCGCCAGCAGCCAAGATAAAGGGGATAGCAATCAGCCCCAGCATTTT. Translated: CASSQDKGDSNQPQHF.

This clonotype was detected many times. The V gene is TRBV28, the J gene TRBJ1-1; D unclear. The CDR3 runs to 12 residues. Trimming cost V 3 bases and J 4 bases, with 6 bases left between them. In germline, CDR1 is MDHEN, CDR2 SYDVKM. The CDR3 DNA sequence: TGTGCCAGCAGTTTGAACCCCACTGAAGCTTTCTTT. Encoded protein: CASSLNPTEAFF.

V is TRBV28 and J is TRBJ1-6, with no clear D. Germline-derived CDR1 and CDR2 are MDHEN and SYDVKM. The CDR3 has 15 residues. V lost 5 bases, J lost 13 bases, and 21 bases lay in between. The DNA for the CDR3 is TGTGCCAGCAGTCCCATCGGGCCCCCTCTAGGTCCCCTCCACTTT. It codes for CASSPIGPPLGPLHF.

The CDR3 nucleotides are TGTGCCAGCAGCCAAGTTAGCTATTCACCCCTCCACTTT. Its protein product is CASSQVSYSPLHF. The gene calls are TRBV14 and TRBJ1-6; D gene uncertain. The germline CDR1 and CDR2 sequences are SGHDN and FVKESK. The CDR3 runs 13 residues. Trimming removed 1 base from V and 8 bases from J, with 6 bases in between.

This chain connects TRBV10-3 to TRBJ1-2, with D unclear. V was shortened by 0 bases and J by 6 bases, with 11 bases between the two germline ends. The germline V gene has CDR1 ENHRY and CDR2 SYGVKD. The CDR3 runs to 14 residues. CDR3 sequence: CAISESVGFDGYTF. The CDR3 DNA reads TGTGCCATCAGTGAGTCTGTCGGATTTGATGGCTACACCTTC.

V gene TRBV20-1 combines with J gene TRBJ2-3; 15 bases agree with TRBD2. CDR3 length: 14 residues. Germline CDR1 is DFQATT and CDR2 is SNEGSKA (reference sequence). CDR3 nucleotides: TGCAGCGGACTAGCGGGAGGGCCGGTAGATACGCAGTATTTT. It codes for CSGLAGGPVDTQYF.

In this sample, this clonotype turned up a few times. The rearrangement links TRBV29-1 to TRBJ1-2, with D uncertain. V was shortened by 7 bases and J by 3 bases, with 9 bases between the two germline ends. This CDR3 region has 11 residues. Germline V gene sequence: CDR1 SQVTM, CDR2 ANQGSEA. Here the CDR3 reads CSGGKDYGYTF. The CDR3 region has the DNA TGCAGCGGGGGTAAGGACTATGGCTACACCTTC.

The table lists this clonotype with a few counts. The rearrangement joins TRBV4-2 to TRBJ2-7; D tentatively fits TRBD1 or TRBD2 (5 bases each). The V end lost 1 base, the J end lost 3 bases, and 19 bases lay between the germline ends. The CDR3 contains 17 residues. From germline, CDR1 is LGHNA and CDR2 YNFKEQ. CDR3 in amino acids: CASSQGGSGTIFYEQYF. CDR3 nucleotides: TGTGCCAGCAGCCAAGGGGGGTCTGGGACCATCTTCTACGAGCAGTACTTC.

This clonotype was observed at least ten times. This rearrangement joins TRBV7-6 to TRBJ2-3; D is undetermined. The CDR3 runs 13 residues. V was shortened by 1 base and J by 6 bases, with 8 bases between the two germline ends. Germline V lookup: CDR1 SGHVS, CDR2 FNYEAQ. The CDR3 loop is CASSLGRLDTQYF. The DNA for the CDR3 is TGTGCCAGCAGCTTAGGTAGGCTGGATACGCAGTATTTT.

This clonotype occurred a few times. The genes are TRBV6-5 and TRBJ2-7, with D perhaps matching TRBD1 or TRBD2 (5 bases each). Trimming pared 2 bases from V and 2 bases from J, leaving 13 bases between. The CDR3 is made up of 15 amino acids. The germline V gene has CDR1 MNHEY and CDR2 SVGAGI. CDR3 nucleotides: TGTGCCAGCAGTTACCTCCGGGACCTTACCTACGAGCAGTACTTC. It encodes CASSYLRDLTYEQYF.

The V and J genes are TRBV6-5 and TRBJ2-3; the D gene could be TRBD1 or TRBD2 (5 bases each). This CDR3 has 14 residues. The ends were cut back, 2 bases at V and 8 bases at J, with 14 bases in the middle. Looked up from germline, CDR1 is MNHEY and CDR2 is SVGAGI. CDR3 protein: CASSYGTGLGTQYF. DNA for the CDR3: TGTGCCAGCAGTTACGGAACGGGGCTAGGTACGCAGTATTTT.

CDR3 coding DNA: TGTGCCACCAGGACAGGGGCTGGAAACACCATATATTTT. It yields the protein CATRTGAGNTIYF. The chain links TRBV12-3 or TRBV12-4 to TRBJ1-3; TRBD1 aligns across 9 bases. V trimming: 10 bases; J trimming: 2 bases; junction bases outside the gene matches: 3. The CDR3 has 13 amino acids.

This clonotype was detected only a few times. This chain connects TRBV4-2 to TRBJ1-5; D ambiguous. V dropped 0 bases and J dropped 5 bases, with 5 bases sitting between them. Germline values: CDR1 LGHNA, CDR2 YNFKEQ. This CDR3 spans 13 amino acids. CDR3 in DNA: TGTGCCAGCAGCCAAGAGCCGGATCAGCCCCAGCATTTT. Translation gives CASSQEPDQPQHF.

This clonotype appeared a few times. J is TRBJ1-5 and V is TRBV5-6, with 7 bases matching TRBD1. Per germline, CDR1 SGHDT and CDR2 YYEEEE. There are 14 residues in the CDR3. V was clipped by 4 bases and J by 4 bases; unmatched bases: 5. CDR3 nucleotides: TGTGCCAGCAGCCGTAAACAGGGGAATCAGCCCCAGCATTTT. This sequence encodes CASSRKQGNQPQHF. The variable domain in full, with the rest retrieved from reference TRBV5-6 and TRBJ1-5, is DAGVTQSPTHLIKTRGQQVTLRCSPKSGHDTVSWYQQALGQGPQFIFQYYEEEERQRGNFPDRFSGHQFPNYSSELNVNALLLGDSALYLCASSRKQGNQPQHFGDGTRLSIL.

The sample holds a few counts of this clonotype. This sequence joins TRBV5-6 and TRBJ1-5, with a tentative D call TRBD1 (5 bases). The CDR3 has 15 residues. Germline CDR1 SGHDT, CDR2 YYEEEE. The germline V and J ends were trimmed by 4 bases and 3 bases, with 14 bases remaining between them. This CDR3 reads CASSRQGLNNQPQHF. In nucleotides, the CDR3 is TGTGCCAGCAGCCGTCAGGGACTCAACAATCAGCCCCAGCATTTT.

The sample holds a few counts of this clonotype. V is TRBV20-1 and J is TRBJ1-1; TRBD1 matches 8 bases. This CDR3 spans 13 amino acids. CDR1 DFQATT and CDR2 SNEGSKA come from the germline V gene (reference sequence). The ends lost 3 bases at V and 6 bases at J; junction bases unmatched: 6. CDR3 region: CSARQGALPEAFF. CDR3 nucleotide sequence: TGCAGTGCTAGGCAGGGGGCGCTCCCTGAAGCTTTCTTT.